What follows are 3 T cell receptor beta chains derived from one specimen sequenced in a study of blood T cell repertoires in COVID-19. This table comes from immunoSEQ multiplex PCR, and its TCRdb copy is limited to in-frame clones, with some not included. The sample has 310,000 or so clones, roughly 90% seen once. The sample comprised PBMCs or T cells enriched from blood (not recorded which). All receptors derive from a woman between 25 and 40 years old who had recovered from COVID-19.

V is TRBV6-5 and J is TRBJ1-6; possible D gene TRBD1, 6 bases. The germline V gene has CDR1 MNHEY and CDR2 SVGAGI. V lost 3 bases, J lost 5 bases, and 11 bases lay in between. The CDR3 has 15 amino acids. The CDR3 is CASSYAGANNSPLHF. In DNA form, the CDR3 reads TGTGCCAGCAGTTATGCGGGGGCCAATAATTCACCCCTCCACTTT.

This clone has a handful of counts. V and J are TRBV29-1 and TRBJ2-7; D uncertain. V lost 4 bases and J lost 2, with 9 bases in between. The CDR3 is 12 residues long. Germline CDR1 and CDR2: SQVTM and ANQGSEA. This chain's CDR3 is CSVVPGTYEQYF. The CDR3 coding sequence is TGCAGCGTTGTACCGGGTACCTACGAGCAGTACTTC.

The genes are TRBV28 and TRBJ2-1, with TRBD1 matching over 7 bases. Trimming took 2 bases from V and 2 from J; bases not matched to a gene: 0. Germline V gene sequence: CDR1 MDHEN, CDR2 SYDVKM. This CDR3 has 14 amino acids. CDR3 sequence: CASSLGTAYNEQFF. In DNA form, the CDR3 reads TGTGCCAGCAGTTTAGGGACAGCCTACAATGAGCAGTTCTTC.